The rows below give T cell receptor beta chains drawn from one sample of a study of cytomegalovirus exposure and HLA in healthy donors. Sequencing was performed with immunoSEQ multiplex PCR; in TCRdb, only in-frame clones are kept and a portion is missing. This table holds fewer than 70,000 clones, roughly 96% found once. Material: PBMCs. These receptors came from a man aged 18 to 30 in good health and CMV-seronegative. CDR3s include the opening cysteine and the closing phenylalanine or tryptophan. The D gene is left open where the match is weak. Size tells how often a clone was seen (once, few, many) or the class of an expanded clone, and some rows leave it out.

CDR3nt: TGCAGCGCCAGGGGGGCCGGGAACACTGAAGCTTTCTTT
CDR3aa: CSARGAGNTEAFF
abundance: -
d_gene: TRBD1
v_gene: TRBV29-1
j_gene: TRBJ1-1

CDR3nt: TGTGCCAGCAGCTTGACCGGACTGGGCCGATTGCCCCAGTACTTC
CDR3aa: CASSLTGLGRLPQYF
abundance: once
d_gene: -
v_gene: TRBV5-6
j_gene: TRBJ2-5

CDR3nt: TGCGCCAGCAGTGAACAGGGATGGCCCGGGGAGCTGTTTTTT
CDR3aa: CASSEQGWPGELFF
abundance: -
d_gene: -
v_gene: TRBV10-1
j_gene: TRBJ2-2

CDR3nt: TGTGCCAGCAGCGCGGGGACCGGGGAGCTGTTTTTT
CDR3aa: CASSAGTGELFF
abundance: -
d_gene: -
v_gene: TRBV9
j_gene: TRBJ2-2

CDR3nt: TGTGCCAGCAGTCCCGACAGGGGGCCGCGGGAGACCCAGTACTTC
CDR3aa: CASSPDRGPRETQYF
abundance: -
d_gene: TRBD1
v_gene: TRBV27
j_gene: TRBJ2-5

CDR3nt: TGTGCCAGCAGCGGGGGAGGGGGGGCGTCCTATGGCTACACCTTC
CDR3aa: CASSGGGGASYGYTF
abundance: -
d_gene: -
v_gene: TRBV7-9
j_gene: TRBJ1-2

CDR3nt: TGTGCCAGCAGCTTAGTACAGGGGTCGGAGGTACAAGAGACCCAGTACTTC
CDR3aa: CASSLVQGSEVQETQYF
abundance: -
d_gene: TRBD1
v_gene: TRBV7-9
j_gene: TRBJ2-5

CDR3nt: TGTGCCAGCAGTTTACTCTCTGGGGCCAACGTCCTGACTTTC
CDR3aa: CASSLLSGANVLTF
abundance: -
d_gene: -
v_gene: TRBV27
j_gene: TRBJ2-6

CDR3nt: TGTGCCAGCAGCTGGAGGACAGGGATGGAGACCCAGTACTTC
CDR3aa: CASSWRTGMETQYF
abundance: -
d_gene: TRBD1
v_gene: TRBV7-6
j_gene: TRBJ2-5

CDR3nt: TGTGCCAGCAGCGGGACAGGCCTCGGGTATGGCTACACCTTC
CDR3aa: CASSGTGLGYGYTF
abundance: once
d_gene: TRBD1
v_gene: TRBV28
j_gene: TRBJ1-2

CDR3nt: TGTGCCAGCAGCTTATCAGGACAGGGCCACAATGAGCAGTTCTTC
CDR3aa: CASSLSGQGHNEQFF
abundance: once
d_gene: TRBD1
v_gene: TRBV13
j_gene: TRBJ2-1

CDR3nt: TGTGCCAGCAGCAGACTCGGGACTAGCGGGAGATTATTGCAGTACTTC
CDR3aa: CASSRLGTSGRLLQYF
abundance: -
d_gene: TRBD2
v_gene: TRBV27
j_gene: TRBJ2-7

CDR3nt: TGCGCCAGCAGCTTGGAACAGGGGGCGGTCTATGGCTACACCTTC
CDR3aa: CASSLEQGAVYGYTF
abundance: -
d_gene: TRBD1
v_gene: TRBV5-1
j_gene: TRBJ1-2

CDR3nt: TGTGCCAGCAGCTTAGCGCTGGCGGGAGACTCCTACGAGCAGTACTTC
CDR3aa: CASSLALAGDSYEQYF
abundance: -
d_gene: TRBD2
v_gene: TRBV7-2
j_gene: TRBJ2-7

CDR3nt: TGCGCCAGCAGCGAAGTGAGCGGGAGTCTATATAGCACAGATACGCAGTATTTT
CDR3aa: CASSEVSGSLYSTDTQYF
abundance: -
d_gene: TRBD2
v_gene: TRBV4-3
j_gene: TRBJ2-3

CDR3nt: TGCGCCAGCAGCCAAGATATTCTATCGGGCACTGAAGCTTTCTTT
CDR3aa: CASSQDILSGTEAFF
abundance: -
d_gene: -
v_gene: TRBV4-3
j_gene: TRBJ1-1

CDR3nt: TGTGCCAGCAGCCCTAGGACAGGAGTGCAAAACACCATATATTTT
CDR3aa: CASSPRTGVQNTIYF
abundance: -
d_gene: TRBD1
v_gene: TRBV7-8
j_gene: TRBJ1-3

CDR3nt: TGTGCCAGCAGCTCTGGGGCTAGCGGGAGTCTCGGTGAGCAGTTCTTC
CDR3aa: CASSSGASGSLGEQFF
abundance: -
d_gene: TRBD2
v_gene: TRBV5-4
j_gene: TRBJ2-1

CDR3nt: TGTGCCACCATTGGGTTTGGAGGGCAACTGGGAGATAATGAAAAACTGTTTTTT
CDR3aa: CATIGFGGQLGDNEKLFF
abundance: -
d_gene: -
v_gene: TRBV7-9
j_gene: TRBJ1-4

CDR3nt: TGTGCCAGCAGCTTATTGGGCAGGGGATCCTACGAGCAGTACTTC
CDR3aa: CASSLLGRGSYEQYF
abundance: -
d_gene: -
v_gene: TRBV7-9
j_gene: TRBJ2-7

CDR3nt: TGTGCCAGCAGCGTAGGTCCCAGGGTGCACGAAAAACTGTTTTTT
CDR3aa: CASSVGPRVHEKLFF
abundance: -
d_gene: -
v_gene: TRBV9
j_gene: TRBJ1-4

CDR3nt: TGTGCCAGCAGCTTAGGGCGAGGGGGATATAGCACAGATACGCAGTATTTT
CDR3aa: CASSLGRGGYSTDTQYF
abundance: once
d_gene: -
v_gene: TRBV7-9
j_gene: TRBJ2-3

CDR3nt: TGTGCCAGCAGCTTATCGAGTGAGTCTGGGGCCAACGTCCTGACTTTC
CDR3aa: CASSLSSESGANVLTF
abundance: -
d_gene: -
v_gene: TRBV7-2
j_gene: TRBJ2-6

CDR3nt: TGTGCCAGCAGTCCCATGGGGGAGGGTTGGAACACTGAAGCTTTCTTT
CDR3aa: CASSPMGEGWNTEAFF
abundance: -
d_gene: -
v_gene: TRBV28
j_gene: TRBJ1-1

CDR3nt: TGCAGCGTTGAAGACCAGACAGGGGAATCCTACGAGCAGTACTTC
CDR3aa: CSVEDQTGESYEQYF
abundance: -
d_gene: TRBD1
v_gene: TRBV29-1
j_gene: TRBJ2-7

CDR3nt: TGTGCCAGCTCACAAACACAGGGGTCCACAGATACGCAGTATTTT
CDR3aa: CASSQTQGSTDTQYF
abundance: -
d_gene: TRBD1
v_gene: TRBV18
j_gene: TRBJ2-3

CDR3nt: TGTGCCAGCAGCGAGACAGGGACCTCCGGGGAGCTGTTTTTT
CDR3aa: CASSETGTSGELFF
abundance: -
d_gene: TRBD1
v_gene: TRBV2
j_gene: TRBJ2-2

CDR3nt: TGTGCCAGCACCGACAGGGGGCTACGACCCTCCTACAATGAGCAGTTCTTC
CDR3aa: CASTDRGLRPSYNEQFF
abundance: -
d_gene: TRBD1
v_gene: TRBV27
j_gene: TRBJ2-1